These T cell receptor beta chains were read from a single sample in a study of blood T cells in healthy people across ages. TCRdb re-called the 5' RACE reads through MiXCR, storing one row per CDR3 protein. The repertoire holds about 2 million distinct CDR3 sequences, with less than 50% as singletons. The material sequenced was blood. The origin of the receptors is a woman aged 40 to 50 in good health. The CDR3 runs from the conserved cysteine through the conserved F or W. The order of the fields is V gene, J gene, CDR3 protein.

V gene: TRBV7-9; J gene: TRBJ1-5; CDR3 protein: CASSSGSGIDQPQHF
V gene: TRBV6-5; J gene: TRBJ2-7; CDR3 protein: CASSYTAQAYEQYF
V gene: TRBV5-1; J gene: TRBJ2-3; CDR3 protein: CASSWTDYDTQYF
V gene: TRBV29-1; J gene: TRBJ2-1; CDR3 protein: CSASSDYNEQFF
V gene: TRBV10-3; J gene: TRBJ2-1; CDR3 protein: CAISESFLSRQSPRGNEQFF
V gene: TRBV20-1; J gene: TRBJ2-1; CDR3 protein: CSAHDRVTYNEQFF
V gene: TRBV7-8; J gene: TRBJ2-1; CDR3 protein: CASRDGIAYNEQFF
V gene: TRBV28; J gene: TRBJ2-1; CDR3 protein: CASSQTSVGYNEQFF
V gene: TRBV7-3; J gene: TRBJ2-2; CDR3 protein: CASSFRTGGNTGELFF
V gene: TRBV7-8; J gene: TRBJ2-7; CDR3 protein: CASSLSDRGHYEQYF
V gene: TRBV24-1; J gene: TRBJ2-1; CDR3 protein: CAIAWRGEQFF
V gene: TRBV7-2; J gene: TRBJ2-5; CDR3 protein: CASSSRQDIRETQYF
V gene: TRBV7-9; J gene: TRBJ1-2; CDR3 protein: CASSQSGRGGHGYTF
V gene: TRBV28; J gene: TRBJ2-1; CDR3 protein: CASSIPPLSGLAVNEQFF
V gene: TRBV9; J gene: TRBJ1-6; CDR3 protein: CASSVGLGGGSPLHF
V gene: TRBV11-1; J gene: TRBJ2-3; CDR3 protein: CASSLGPGLGRGDTQYF
V gene: TRBV5-1; J gene: TRBJ1-4; CDR3 protein: CASSREGRVTEEKLFF
V gene: TRBV20-1; J gene: TRBJ2-5; CDR3 protein: CSALRQGGQETQYF
V gene: TRBV7-2; J gene: TRBJ1-5; CDR3 protein: CASSLFSSDRFNQPQHF
V gene: TRBV7-2; J gene: TRBJ2-7; CDR3 protein: CASRWGSDSVEIEQYF
V gene: TRBV7-2; J gene: TRBJ2-1; CDR3 protein: CASSRGLAGRNEQFF
V gene: TRBV2; J gene: TRBJ2-1; CDR3 protein: CASSGANCNEQFF